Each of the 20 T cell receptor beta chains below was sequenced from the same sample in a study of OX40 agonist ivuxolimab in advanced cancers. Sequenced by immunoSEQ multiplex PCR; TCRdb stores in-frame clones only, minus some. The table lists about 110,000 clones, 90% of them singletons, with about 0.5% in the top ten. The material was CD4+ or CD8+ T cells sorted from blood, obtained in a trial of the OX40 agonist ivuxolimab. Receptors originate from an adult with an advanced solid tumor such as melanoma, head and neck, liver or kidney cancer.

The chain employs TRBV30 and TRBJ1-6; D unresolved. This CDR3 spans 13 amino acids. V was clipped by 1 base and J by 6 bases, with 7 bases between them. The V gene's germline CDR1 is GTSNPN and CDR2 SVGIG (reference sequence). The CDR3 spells CAWSGGTNSPLHF. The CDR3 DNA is TGTGCCTGGAGTGGGGGTACTAATTCACCCCTCCACTTT.

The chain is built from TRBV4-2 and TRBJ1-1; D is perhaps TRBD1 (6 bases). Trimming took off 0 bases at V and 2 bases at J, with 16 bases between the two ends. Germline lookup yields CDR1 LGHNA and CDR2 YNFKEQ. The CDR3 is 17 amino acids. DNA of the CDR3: TGTGCCAGCAGCCAAGAGCCCGGGACATCGGCTAACACTGAAGCTTTCTTT. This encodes CASSQEPGTSANTEAFF.

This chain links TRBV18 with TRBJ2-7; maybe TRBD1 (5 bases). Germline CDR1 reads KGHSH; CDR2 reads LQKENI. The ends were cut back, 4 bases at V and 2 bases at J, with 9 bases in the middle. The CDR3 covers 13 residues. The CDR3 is CASSQGSAYEQYF. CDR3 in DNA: TGTGCCAGCTCACAGGGGTCGGCCTACGAGCAGTACTTC.

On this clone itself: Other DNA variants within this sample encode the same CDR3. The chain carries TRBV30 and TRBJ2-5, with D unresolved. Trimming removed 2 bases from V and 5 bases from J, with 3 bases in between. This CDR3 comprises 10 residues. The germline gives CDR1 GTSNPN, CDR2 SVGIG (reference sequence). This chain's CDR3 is CAWSRETQYF. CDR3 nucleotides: TGTGCCTGGAGTCGGGAGACCCAGTACTTC.

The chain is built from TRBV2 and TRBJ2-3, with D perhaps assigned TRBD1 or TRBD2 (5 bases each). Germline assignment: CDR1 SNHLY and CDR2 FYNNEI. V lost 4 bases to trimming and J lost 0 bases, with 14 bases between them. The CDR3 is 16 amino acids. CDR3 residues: CASSGQRARSTDTQYF. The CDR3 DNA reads TGTGCCAGCAGTGGACAGAGGGCGAGGAGCACAGATACGCAGTATTTT.

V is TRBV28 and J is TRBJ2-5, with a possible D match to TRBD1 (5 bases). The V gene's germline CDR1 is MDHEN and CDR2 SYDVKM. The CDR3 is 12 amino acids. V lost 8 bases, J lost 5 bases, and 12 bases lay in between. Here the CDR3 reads CASGRGRETQYF. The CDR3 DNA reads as TGTGCCAGCGGAAGGGGCAGGGAGACCCAGTACTTC.

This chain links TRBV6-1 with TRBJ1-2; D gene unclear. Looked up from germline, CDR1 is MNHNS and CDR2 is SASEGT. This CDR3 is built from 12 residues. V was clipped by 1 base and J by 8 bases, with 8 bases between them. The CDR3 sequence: CASSEGGRGYTF. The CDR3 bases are TGTGCCAGCAGTGAAGGGGGAAGAGGCTACACCTTC.

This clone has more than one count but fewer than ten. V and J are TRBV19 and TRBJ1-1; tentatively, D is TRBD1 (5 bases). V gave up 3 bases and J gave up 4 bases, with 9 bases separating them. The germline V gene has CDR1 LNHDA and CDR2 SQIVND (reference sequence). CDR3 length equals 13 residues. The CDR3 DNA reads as TGTGCCAGTAGTATGGGCAGGGTCACTGAAGCTTTCTTT. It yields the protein CASSMGRVTEAFF.

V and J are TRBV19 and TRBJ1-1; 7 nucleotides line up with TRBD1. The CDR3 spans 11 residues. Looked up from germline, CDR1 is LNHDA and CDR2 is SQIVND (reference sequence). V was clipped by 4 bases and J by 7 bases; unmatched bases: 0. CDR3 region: CASSRTGEAFF. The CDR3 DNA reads TGTGCCAGTAGTAGGACAGGTGAAGCTTTCTTT.

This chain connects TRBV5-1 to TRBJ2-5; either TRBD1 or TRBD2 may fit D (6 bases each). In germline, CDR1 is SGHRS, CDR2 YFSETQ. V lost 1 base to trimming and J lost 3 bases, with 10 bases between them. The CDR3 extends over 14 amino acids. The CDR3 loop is CASSLTGAEETQYF. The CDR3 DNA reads TGCGCCAGCAGCTTGACGGGGGCGGAAGAGACCCAGTACTTC.

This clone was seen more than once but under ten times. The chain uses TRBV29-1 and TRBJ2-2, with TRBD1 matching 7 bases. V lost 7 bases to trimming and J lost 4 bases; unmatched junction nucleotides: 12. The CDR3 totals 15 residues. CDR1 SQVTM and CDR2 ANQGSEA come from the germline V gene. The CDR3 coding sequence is TGCAGCGCCAGACGGACAGGTAGTGGCACCGGGGAGCTGTTTTTT. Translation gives CSARRTGSGTGELFF.

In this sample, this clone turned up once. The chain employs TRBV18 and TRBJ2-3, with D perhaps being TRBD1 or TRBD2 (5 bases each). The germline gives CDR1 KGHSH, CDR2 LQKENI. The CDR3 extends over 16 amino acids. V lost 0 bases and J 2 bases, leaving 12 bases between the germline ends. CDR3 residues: CASSPPSVGATDTQYF. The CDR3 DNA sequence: TGTGCCAGCTCACCACCCTCGGTCGGGGCCACAGATACGCAGTATTTT.

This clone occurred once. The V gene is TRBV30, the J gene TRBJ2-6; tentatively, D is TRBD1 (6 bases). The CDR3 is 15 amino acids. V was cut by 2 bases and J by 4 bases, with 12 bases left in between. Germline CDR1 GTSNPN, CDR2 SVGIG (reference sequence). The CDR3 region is CAWSSQGAGANVLTF. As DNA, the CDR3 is TGTGCCTGGAGTTCACAGGGCGCCGGGGCCAACGTCCTGACTTTC.

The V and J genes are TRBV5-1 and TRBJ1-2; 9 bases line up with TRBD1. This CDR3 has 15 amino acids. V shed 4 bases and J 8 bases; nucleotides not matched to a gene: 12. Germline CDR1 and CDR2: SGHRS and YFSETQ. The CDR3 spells CASSIDSGTGRGYTF. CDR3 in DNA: TGCGCCAGCAGCATAGACTCGGGGACAGGGCGAGGCTACACCTTC.

In DNA, the CDR3 is TGTGCCAGCAGCTCCCGAGCAGGTCAAGAGACCCAGTACTTC. This gives the protein CASSSRAGQETQYF. The chain links TRBV13 to TRBJ2-5; D is ambiguous. CDR1 and CDR2 from the germline V gene are PRHDT and FYEKMQ (reference sequence). This CDR3 has 14 residues. Trimming took 4 bases from V and 2 from J, leaving 11 bases between them.

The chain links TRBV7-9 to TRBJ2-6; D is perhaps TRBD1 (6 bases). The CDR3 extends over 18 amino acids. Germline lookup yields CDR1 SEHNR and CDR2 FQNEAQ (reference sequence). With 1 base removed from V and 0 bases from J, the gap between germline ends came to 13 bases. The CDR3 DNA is TGTGCCAGCAGCTTAGGTGGGACAAGAAGCTCTGGGGCCAACGTCCTGACTTTC. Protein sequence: CASSLGGTRSSGANVLTF.

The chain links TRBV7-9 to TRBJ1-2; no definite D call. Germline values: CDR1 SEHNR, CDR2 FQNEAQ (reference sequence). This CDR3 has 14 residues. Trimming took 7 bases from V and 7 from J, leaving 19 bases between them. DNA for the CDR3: TGTGCCAGCAACCCTACCTATACAGCCGGTGGCTACACCTTC. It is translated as CASNPTYTAGGYTF.

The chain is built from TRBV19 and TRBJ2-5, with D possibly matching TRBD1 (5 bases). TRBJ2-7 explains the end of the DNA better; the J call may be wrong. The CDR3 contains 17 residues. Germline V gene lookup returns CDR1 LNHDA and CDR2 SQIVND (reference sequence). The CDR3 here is CASSMRGTPTVRYEQYF. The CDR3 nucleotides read TGTGCCAGTAGTATGAGAGGCACACCGACAGTTCGATACGAGCAGTACTTC.

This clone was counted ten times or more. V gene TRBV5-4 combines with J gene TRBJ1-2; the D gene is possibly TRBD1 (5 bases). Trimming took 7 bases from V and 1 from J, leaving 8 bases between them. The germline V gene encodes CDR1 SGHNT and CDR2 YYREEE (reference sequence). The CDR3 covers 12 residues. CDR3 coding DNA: TGTGCCAGCGGGACGCTTAACTATGGCTACACCTTC. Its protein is CASGTLNYGYTF.

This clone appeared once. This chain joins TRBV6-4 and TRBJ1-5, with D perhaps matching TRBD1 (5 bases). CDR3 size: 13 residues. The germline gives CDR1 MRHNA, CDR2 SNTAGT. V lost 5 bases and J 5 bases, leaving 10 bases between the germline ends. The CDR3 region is CASSFREDQPQHF. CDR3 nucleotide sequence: TGTGCCAGCAGTTTCAGGGAGGATCAGCCCCAGCATTTT.